The clone carrying this T cell receptor (beta chain) was recorded only once. Some clones are missing from TCRdb's copy, which holds only in-frame ones; the method was immunoSEQ multiplex PCR. Among some 87,000 clones listed, 70% to 90% were seen once. Germline loops: CDR1 SGHNT, CDR2 YYREEE (reference sequence). The J segment lost 1 base and the V segment lost 4 bases, leaving 10 bases of the junction unmatched. CDR3 length: 16 residues. The data originate from a study of OX40 agonist ivuxolimab in advanced cancers. Turning to the study itself: Patients in the trial were receiving intravenous ivuxolimab every 2 weeks, at doses of 0.01 to 10 mg/kg.

J is TRBJ2-7 and V is TRBV5-4, with 8 positions matching TRBD1. Here the sequenced sample was CD4+ or CD8+ T cells sorted from blood, taken in a trial of the OX40 agonist ivuxolimab. The source is an adult with an advanced solid tumor such as melanoma, head and neck, liver or kidney cancer. In DNA, the CDR3 is TGTGCCAGCAGCGTTGCAGGGGGCCATTCATCCTACGAGCAGTACTTC. It specifies CASSVAGGHSSYEQYF.